One TCR beta chain is described in this entry. Its antigen is currently unknown. These data belong to a study of post-analysis software for immune sequencing data. Overall study results and limits: By F measure, samples from a shared preparation batch strongly co-clustered. Controls significantly exceeded multiple sclerosis patients in normalized Chao1 diversity.

Unique molecular identifiers tagged the TCR beta cDNA libraries. Using its own MiXCR run on the PCR reads, TCRdb lists one record per CDR3 protein. The repertoire holds 450,000 or so distinct CDR3 sequences, with roughly 45% as singletons. Sequencing was done on a sample of blood. The clonotype was recovered from a girl aged 5 to 17 with multiple sclerosis.

CDR3 loop: CSASTGEGREQYF. CDR3 nucleotides: TGCAGTGCTAGTACGGGAGAGGGGAGAGAGCAGTACTTC. The V call is TRBV20-1, the J call TRBJ2-7; D might be TRBD2 (6 bases). The CDR3 covers 13 residues. CDR1 is DFQATT and CDR2 is SNEGSKA in the germline V gene (reference sequence). The V end was cut by 3 bases, the J end by 7 bases, with 16 bases between.